These 27 T cell receptor beta chains were all obtained from the same sample, sequenced in a study of cytomegalovirus exposure and HLA in healthy donors. Both 60 Vbeta primers and 13 Jbeta primers went into the PCR. Profiling relied on immunoSEQ multiplex PCR, and the TCRdb table lists in-frame clones only, not all of them. The sample lists fewer than 130,000 clones; roughly 70% were seen once. Input material: PBMCs. The receptors derive from a man between 40 and 49 years old in good health and CMV-seropositive.

Ten or more counts support this clone. The rearrangement uses TRBV7-9 and TRBJ1-2; unclear D gene. CDR1 SEHNR and CDR2 FQNEAQ come from the germline V gene (reference sequence). V lost 4 bases and J lost 4, with 10 bases in between. CDR3 length: 13 residues. The CDR3 here is CASSSREGYGYTF. Written as DNA, the CDR3 is TGTGCCAGCAGCTCCCGGGAGGGCTATGGCTACACCTTC.

The J gene is TRBJ1-1, the V gene TRBV6-1, with D hard to call. V lost 7 bases to trimming and J lost 9 bases, with 15 bases between them. The CDR3 covers 12 residues. Germline-derived CDR1 and CDR2 are MNHNS and SASEGT. CDR3: CASKKGWEQAFF. CDR3 coding DNA: TGTGCCAGCAAAAAGGGCTGGGAGCAAGCTTTCTTT.

This clone was detected only a few times. This chain links TRBV7-9 with TRBJ2-1, with TRBD1 matching 10 bases. After removal of 5 bases from V and 6 bases from J, the junction contained 4 bases not matched to a gene. The CDR3 covers 14 residues. Germline CDR1 and CDR2: SEHNR and FQNEAQ (reference sequence). CDR3 sequence reads: CASSMGQGSNEQFF. The DNA for the CDR3 is TGTGCCAGCAGCATGGGACAGGGGAGCAATGAGCAGTTCTTC. Supplemented by reference TRBV7-9 and TRBJ2-1, the full variable domain reads DTGVSQNPRHKITKRGQNVTFRCDPISEHNRLYWYRQTLGQGPEFLTYFQNEAQLEKSRLLSDRFSAERPKGSFSTLEIQRTEQGDSAMYLCASSMGQGSNEQFFGPGTRLTVL.

This chain connects TRBV9 to TRBJ2-5, with TRBD2 matching over 11 bases. The junction had 3 bases not matched to a gene; V was cut back by 4 bases and J by 4 bases. This CDR3 is built from 14 residues. The germline gives CDR1 SGDLS, CDR2 YYNGEE. CDR3 nucleotides: TGTGCCAGCAGCCCCGGACTAGCGGGAGAGACCCAGTACTTC. This gives the protein CASSPGLAGETQYF. Drawing the rest from reference TRBV9 and TRBJ2-5, the complete variable domain is DSGVTQTPKHLITATGQRVTLRCSPRSGDLSVYWYQQSLDQGLQFLIQYYNGEERAKGNILERFSAQQFPDLHSELNLSSLELGDSALYFCASSPGLAGETQYFGPGTRLLVL.

In its sample, this clone was seen a few times. V and J are TRBV5-4 and TRBJ1-1; 7 bases line up with TRBD1. The CDR3 runs to 14 residues. V shed 1 base and J 4 bases; nucleotides not matched to a gene: 4. CDR1 is SGHNT and CDR2 is YYREEE in the germline V gene (reference sequence). This CDR3 reads CASSLKTGITEAFF. As DNA, the CDR3 is TGTGCCAGCAGCTTGAAGACAGGGATCACTGAAGCTTTCTTT. The full variable domain, with the rest looked up from reference TRBV5-4 and TRBJ1-1, is ETGVTQSPTHLIKTRGQQVTLRCSSQSGHNTVSWYQQALGQGPQFIFQYYREEENGRGNFPPRFSGLQFPNYSSELNVNALELDDSALYLCASSLKTGITEAFFGQGTRLTVV.

The genes are TRBV11-2 and TRBJ2-1, with no clear D. The length of the CDR3 is 15 residues. Trimming took off 7 bases at V and 3 bases at J, with 16 bases between the two ends. Per germline, CDR1 SGHAT and CDR2 FQNNGV. The CDR3 is CASNPITGRYNEQFF. CDR3 DNA: TGTGCCAGCAACCCGATCACGGGTCGCTACAATGAGCAGTTCTTC.

V and J are TRBV2 and TRBJ1-1, with 8 positions matching TRBD1. The CDR3 extends over 15 amino acids. With V trimmed by 6 bases and J by 1 base, 7 bases remained unmatched. The germline V gene encodes CDR1 SNHLY and CDR2 FYNNEI. CDR3 coding DNA: TGTGCCAGCAGCGACGACAGGGGCCCGAACACTGAAGCTTTCTTT. Its protein is CASSDDRGPNTEAFF.

The V gene is TRBV27, the J gene TRBJ2-7; 7 bases map to TRBD1. Germline loops: CDR1 MNHEY, CDR2 SMNVEV (reference sequence). The CDR3 is 16 amino acids. Trimming removed 5 bases from V and 5 bases from J; junction bases left unmatched: 15. CDR3 loop: CASSGTTGKILHEQYV. The DNA for the CDR3 is TGTGCCAGCAGTGGGACGACAGGGAAAATTCTCCACGAGCAGTACGTC.

There are a few counts of this clone. This rearrangement joins TRBV18 to TRBJ1-5; TRBD1 matches 7 bases. Germline V gives CDR1 KGHSH, CDR2 LQKENI. V gave up 6 bases and J gave up 4 bases; unmatched junction bases: 3. This CDR3 spans 13 amino acids. The CDR3 DNA is TGTGCCAGCTCTCCGACAGGGAATCAGCCCCAGCATTTT. This sequence encodes CASSPTGNQPQHF.

Concerning this clone itself: The junction does not match germline at one end; this may be a read error. The chain couples TRBV5-1 to TRBJ1-5, with D uncertain. Germline lookup yields CDR1 SGHRS and CDR2 YFSETQ. This CDR3 is 15 amino acids long. For the CDR3, the DNA is TGTGCCAGCAGCTTCCGTGCGGGTAGCAATCAGCCCCAGCATTTT. Amino acids: CASSFRAGSNQPQHF.

This clone appeared a few times. The rearrangement links TRBV28 to TRBJ1-3; 11 bases fit TRBD1. CDR1 and CDR2 (germline): MDHEN, SYDVKM. This CDR3 is built from 16 residues. V lost 0 bases to trimming and J lost 4 bases; unmatched junction nucleotides: 2. CDR3 protein: CASSLWDRGPGNTIYF. In DNA form, the CDR3 reads TGTGCCAGCAGTTTATGGGACAGGGGGCCGGGAAACACCATATATTTT.

The chain uses TRBV10-1 and TRBJ2-3; perhaps TRBD2 as D (6 bases). The CDR3 has 15 amino acids. The germline V and J ends were trimmed by 2 bases and 10 bases, with 19 bases remaining between them. Per germline, CDR1 WNHNN and CDR2 SYGVQD (reference sequence). CDR3 DNA: TGCGCCAGCAGTGAGGAGACTAGGAGGGGAGGCGCGCAGTATTTT. It is translated as CASSEETRRGGAQYF.

This clone was picked up one time. The chain links TRBV5-4 to TRBJ2-3; D remains unclear. Trimming removed 7 bases from V and 1 base from J, with 7 bases in between. Germline loops: CDR1 SGHNT, CDR2 YYREEE (reference sequence). CDR3 length: 12 amino acids. CDR3 region: CASDSGTDTQYF. The CDR3 coding sequence is TGTGCCAGCGACTCAGGCACAGATACGCAGTATTTT. Full variable domain (remainder filled in from reference TRBV5-4 and TRBJ2-3): ETGVTQSPTHLIKTRGQQVTLRCSSQSGHNTVSWYQQALGQGPQFIFQYYREEENGRGNFPPRFSGLQFPNYSSELNVNALELDDSALYLCASDSGTDTQYFGPGTRLTVL.

V usage is TRBV2 and J usage is TRBJ1-1, with TRBD1 matching 7 bases. The CDR3 has 16 residues. CDR1 and CDR2 from the germline V gene are SNHLY and FYNNEI. With 6 bases clipped from V and 7 bases from J, the junction kept 17 bases outside the gene matches. This chain's CDR3 is CASRVYRGGSEGEAFF. In nucleotides, the CDR3 is TGTGCCAGCAGGGTTTACAGGGGAGGATCCGAAGGTGAAGCTTTCTTT.

The table lists this clone with a count of one. The chain recombines TRBV9 with TRBJ2-3; perhaps TRBD1 as D (5 bases). This CDR3 has 15 amino acids. Trimming shortened V by 1 base and J by 4 bases, and 13 bases separated the two germline ends. Germline CDR1 and CDR2: SGDLS and YYNGEE. The CDR3 sequence: CASSVPGRPPDTQYF. For the CDR3, the DNA is TGTGCCAGCAGCGTACCAGGGCGTCCCCCAGATACGCAGTATTTT.

The chain recombines TRBV27 with TRBJ2-3; 10 bases line up with TRBD1. V lost 6 bases and J lost 3; bases outside the gene matches: 12. Germline assignment: CDR1 MNHEY and CDR2 SMNVEV (reference sequence). The CDR3 is 17 amino acids. The CDR3 bases are TGTGCCAGCAGCAATATTCCCGGGACAGGGGATACAGATACGCAGTATTTT. This sequence encodes CASSNIPGTGDTDTQYF.

The chain couples TRBV27 to TRBJ2-1; TRBD2 matches at 7 bases. J lost 7 bases, V lost 0 bases, and 12 bases had no gene match. The CDR3 covers 17 residues. Germline V lookup: CDR1 MNHEY, CDR2 SMNVEV (reference sequence). The CDR3 DNA sequence: TGTGCCAGCAGTTTATCGAGTAGCGGGCCCCGGGCGAATGAGCAGTTCTTC. Protein: CASSLSSSGPRANEQFF.

This clone was seen just once. The chain carries TRBV4-1 and TRBJ1-5; a weak D match, TRBD1 (6 bases). V lost 4 bases, J lost 3 bases, and 13 bases lay in between. Looked up from germline, CDR1 is MGHRA and CDR2 is YSYEKL. This CDR3 spans 15 amino acids. The CDR3 DNA reads TGCGCCAGCAGCCCCCAGGGGTCACTCAATCAGCCCCAGCATTTT. Translating it yields CASSPQGSLNQPQHF.

The chain joins TRBV15 to TRBJ1-1; 7 bases align to TRBD1. V lost 2 bases to trimming and J lost 1 base; unmatched junction nucleotides: 1. The germline V gene encodes CDR1 LNHNV and CDR2 YYDKDF (reference sequence). The CDR3 contains 14 residues. The CDR3 DNA follows: TGTGCCACCAGCAGACGGACAGGGAACACTGAAGCTTTCTTT. Residues: CATSRRTGNTEAFF.

This clone was seen a single time. This sequence joins TRBV28 and TRBJ2-1, with D maybe TRBD2 (6 bases). Germline-derived CDR1 and CDR2 are MDHEN and SYDVKM. V lost 6 bases and J 10 bases, leaving 25 bases between the germline ends. The CDR3 contains 16 residues. The CDR3 region has the DNA TGTGCCAGCAGGCCCCTTAGGACTATGCGGGATCGGGAGCAGTTCTTC. As protein: CASRPLRTMRDREQFF.

The chain is built from TRBV2 and TRBJ2-1; 14 bases map to TRBD2. J was trimmed by 7 bases and V by 7 bases; bases with no gene match: 3. Germline V gene lookup returns CDR1 SNHLY and CDR2 FYNNEI. The CDR3 is 14 residues long. The CDR3, as DNA: TGTGCCAGCACCGGGACTAGCGGGAGTAATGAGCAGTTCTTC. This encodes CASTGTSGSNEQFF.

In its sample, this clone was seen a few times. This chain uses TRBV12-5 with TRBJ1-2; TRBD1 agrees at 7 bases. This CDR3 region has 13 residues. V lost 7 bases and J lost 4; bases outside the gene matches: 6. Per germline, CDR1 LGHNT and CDR2 FRNRAP. The CDR3 sequence is CASELGGGYGYTF. The CDR3 coding sequence is TGTGCTAGTGAGCTAGGGGGCGGCTATGGCTACACCTTC.

J is TRBJ1-5 and V is TRBV6-6; D remains ambiguous. Germline CDR1 MNHNY, CDR2 SVGAGI (reference sequence). V was pared by 4 bases and J by 2 bases, with 12 bases between. This CDR3 region has 15 residues. CDR3 region: CASSSPTGGNQPQHF. In nucleotides, the CDR3 is TGTGCCAGCAGTTCCCCGACCGGGGGCAATCAGCCCCAGCATTTT.

This clone was detected only once. The rearrangement joins TRBV30 to TRBJ2-3; a weak D match, TRBD2 (6 bases). Trimming took off 5 bases at V and 5 bases at J, with 17 bases between the two ends. CDR1 is GTSNPN, CDR2 SVGIG, per germline (reference sequence). The CDR3 has 14 residues. The CDR3 region has the DNA TGTGCCTGGGGGGCGGGATCCCCGGGAGATACGCAGTATTTT. It is translated as CAWGAGSPGDTQYF.

This sequence joins TRBV7-8 and TRBJ2-3; D is possibly TRBD1 (6 bases). This CDR3 comprises 17 residues. V was clipped by 1 base and J by 5 bases, with 19 bases between them. The germline gives CDR1 SGHVS, CDR2 FQNEAQ. The CDR3 protein is CASSLEGTGTWQDTQYF. For the CDR3, the DNA is TGTGCCAGCAGCTTAGAGGGTACAGGGACGTGGCAAGATACGCAGTATTTT.

The genes are TRBV2 and TRBJ2-7; the D gene is possibly TRBD2 (5 bases). Germline V CDR1 and CDR2: SNHLY, FYNNEI. V was shortened by 6 bases and J by 0 bases, with 12 bases between the two germline ends. The CDR3 runs 14 residues. In DNA form, the CDR3 reads TGTGCCAGCAGCTTAGAGGGAGCCTCCTACGAGCAGTACGTC. As protein: CASSLEGASYEQYV.

CDR3 coding DNA: TGTGCCAGTAGTGGCGCTAGCCCCTACAATGAGCAGTTCTTC. Its protein product is CASSGASPYNEQFF. The chain has TRBV19 and TRBJ2-1; the D gene is possibly TRBD2 (5 bases). This CDR3 region has 14 residues. CDR1 and CDR2 from the germline V gene are LNHDA and SQIVND (reference sequence). V lost 5 bases, J lost 2 bases, and 10 bases lay in between.